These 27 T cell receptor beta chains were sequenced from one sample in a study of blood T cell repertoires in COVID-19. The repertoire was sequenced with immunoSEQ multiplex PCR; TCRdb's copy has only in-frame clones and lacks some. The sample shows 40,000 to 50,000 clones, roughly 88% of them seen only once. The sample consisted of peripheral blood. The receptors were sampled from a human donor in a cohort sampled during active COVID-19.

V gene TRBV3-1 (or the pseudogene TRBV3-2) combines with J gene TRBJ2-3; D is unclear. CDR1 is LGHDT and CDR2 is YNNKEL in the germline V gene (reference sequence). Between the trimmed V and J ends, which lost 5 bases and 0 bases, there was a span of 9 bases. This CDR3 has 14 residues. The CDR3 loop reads CASSLTTSTDTQYF. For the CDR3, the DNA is TGTGCCAGCAGCTTGACAACCAGCACAGATACGCAGTATTTT.

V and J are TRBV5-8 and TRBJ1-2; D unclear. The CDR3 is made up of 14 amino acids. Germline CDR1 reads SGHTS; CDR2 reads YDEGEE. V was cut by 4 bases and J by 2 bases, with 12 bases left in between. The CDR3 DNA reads TGTGCCAGCAGCCCCCCGGGGAGAAACTATGGCTACACCTTC. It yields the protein CASSPPGRNYGYTF. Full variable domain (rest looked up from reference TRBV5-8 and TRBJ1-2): EAGVTQSPTHLIKTRGQQATLRCSPISGHTSVYWYQQALGLGLQFLLWYDEGEERNRGNFPPRFSGRQFPNYSSELNVNALELEDSALYLCASSPPGRNYGYTFGSGTRLTVV.

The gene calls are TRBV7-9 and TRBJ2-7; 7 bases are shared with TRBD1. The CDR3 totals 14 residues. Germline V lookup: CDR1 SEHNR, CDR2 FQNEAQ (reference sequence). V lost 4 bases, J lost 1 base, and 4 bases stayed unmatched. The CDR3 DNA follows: TGTGCCAGCAGCTCCCAGACAGGGTCCTACGAGCAGTACTTC. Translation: CASSSQTGSYEQYF.

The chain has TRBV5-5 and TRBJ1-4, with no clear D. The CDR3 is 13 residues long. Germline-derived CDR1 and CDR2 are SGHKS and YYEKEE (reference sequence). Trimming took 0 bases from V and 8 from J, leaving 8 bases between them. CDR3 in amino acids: CASSLDGVEKLFF. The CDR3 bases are TGTGCCAGCAGCTTGGACGGGGTCGAAAAACTGTTTTTT.

The CDR3 loop is CASSPETLNTIYF. CDR3 coding DNA: TGTGCCAGCTCACCCGAGACTTTAAACACCATATATTTT. This chain links TRBV18 with TRBJ1-3; D is unresolved. The CDR3 is 13 residues long. Per germline, CDR1 KGHSH and CDR2 LQKENI. Trimming took off 3 bases at V and 6 bases at J, with 9 bases between the two ends.

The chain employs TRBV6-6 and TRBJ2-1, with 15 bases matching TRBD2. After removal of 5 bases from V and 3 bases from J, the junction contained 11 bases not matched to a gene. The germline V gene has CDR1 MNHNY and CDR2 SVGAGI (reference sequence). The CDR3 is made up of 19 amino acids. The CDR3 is CASSPSGLAGGANYNEQFF. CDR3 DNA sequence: TGTGCCAGCAGTCCATCCGGACTAGCGGGAGGGGCTAACTACAATGAGCAGTTCTTC.

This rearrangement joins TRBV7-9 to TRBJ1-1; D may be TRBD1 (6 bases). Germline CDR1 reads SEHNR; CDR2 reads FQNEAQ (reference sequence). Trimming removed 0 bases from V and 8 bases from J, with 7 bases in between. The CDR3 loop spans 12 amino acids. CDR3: CASSLAGHEAFF. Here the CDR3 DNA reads TGTGCCAGCAGCTTAGCGGGACACGAAGCTTTCTTT. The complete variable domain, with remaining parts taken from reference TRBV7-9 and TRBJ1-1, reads DTGVSQNPRHKITKRGQNVTFRCDPISEHNRLYWYRQTLGQGPEFLTYFQNEAQLEKSRLLSDRFSAERPKGSFSTLEIQRTEQGDSAMYLCASSLAGHEAFFGQGTRLTVV.

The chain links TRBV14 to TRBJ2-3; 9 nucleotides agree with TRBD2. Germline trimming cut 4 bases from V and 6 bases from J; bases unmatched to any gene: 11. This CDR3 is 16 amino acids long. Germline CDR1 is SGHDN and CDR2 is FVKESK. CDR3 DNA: TGTGCCAGCAGCCGTATTAGCGGGAGTCTGGTGGATACGCAGTATTTT. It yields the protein CASSRISGSLVDTQYF.

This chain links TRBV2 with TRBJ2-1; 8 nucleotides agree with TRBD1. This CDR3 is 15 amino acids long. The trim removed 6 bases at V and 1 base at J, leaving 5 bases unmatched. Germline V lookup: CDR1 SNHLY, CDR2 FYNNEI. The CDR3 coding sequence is TGTGCCAGCAGCCCAGACAGGGGATCCTACAATGAGCAGTTCTTC. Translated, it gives CASSPDRGSYNEQFF. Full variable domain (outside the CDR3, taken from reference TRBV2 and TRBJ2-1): EPEVTQTPSHQVTQMGQEVILRCVPISNHLYFYWYRQILGQKVEFLVSFYNNEISEKSEIFDDQFSVERPDGSNFTLKIRSTKLEDSAMYFCASSPDRGSYNEQFFGPGTRLTVL.

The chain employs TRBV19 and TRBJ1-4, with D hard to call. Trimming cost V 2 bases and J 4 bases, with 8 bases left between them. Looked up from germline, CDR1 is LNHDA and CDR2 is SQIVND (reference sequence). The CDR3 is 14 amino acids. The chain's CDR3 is CASSIKAGNEKLFF. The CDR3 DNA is TGTGCCAGTAGTATAAAAGCTGGTAATGAAAAACTGTTTTTT.

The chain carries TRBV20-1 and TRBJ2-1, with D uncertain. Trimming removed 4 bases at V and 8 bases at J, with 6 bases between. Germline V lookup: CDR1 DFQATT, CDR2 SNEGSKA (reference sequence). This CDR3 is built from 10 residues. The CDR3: CSAIFYEQFF. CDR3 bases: TGCAGTGCTATCTTTTATGAGCAGTTCTTC.

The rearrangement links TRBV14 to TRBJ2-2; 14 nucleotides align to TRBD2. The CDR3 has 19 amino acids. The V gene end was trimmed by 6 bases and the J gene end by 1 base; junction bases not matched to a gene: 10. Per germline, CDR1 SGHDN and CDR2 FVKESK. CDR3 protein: CASSPGLGLAGENTGELFF. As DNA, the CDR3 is TGTGCCAGCAGTCCCGGCCTGGGACTAGCGGGGGAGAACACCGGGGAGCTGTTTTTT. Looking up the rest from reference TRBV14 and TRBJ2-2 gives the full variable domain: EAGVTQFPSHSVIEKGQTVTLRCDPISGHDNLYWYRRVMGKEIKFLLHFVKESKQDESGMPNNRFLAERTGGTYSTLKVQPAELEDSGVYFCASSPGLGLAGENTGELFFGEGSRLTVL.

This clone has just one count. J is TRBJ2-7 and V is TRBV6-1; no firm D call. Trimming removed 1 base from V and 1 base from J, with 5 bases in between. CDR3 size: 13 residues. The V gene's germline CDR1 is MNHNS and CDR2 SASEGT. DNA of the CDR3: TGTGCCAGCAGTGAAGTGACTTCCTACGAGCAGTACTTC. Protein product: CASSEVTSYEQYF.

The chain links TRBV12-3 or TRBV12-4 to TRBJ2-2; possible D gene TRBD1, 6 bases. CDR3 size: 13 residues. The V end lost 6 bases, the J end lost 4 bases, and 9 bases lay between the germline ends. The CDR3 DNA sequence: TGTGCCAGCAGACGGGACATCACCGGGGAGCTGTTTTTT. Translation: CASRRDITGELFF.

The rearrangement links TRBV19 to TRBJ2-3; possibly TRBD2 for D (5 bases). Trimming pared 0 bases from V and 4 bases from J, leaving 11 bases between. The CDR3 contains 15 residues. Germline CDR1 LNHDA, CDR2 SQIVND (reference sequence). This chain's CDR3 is CASSIDNPRADTQYF. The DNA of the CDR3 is TGTGCCAGTAGTATAGATAACCCGCGGGCAGATACGCAGTATTTT.

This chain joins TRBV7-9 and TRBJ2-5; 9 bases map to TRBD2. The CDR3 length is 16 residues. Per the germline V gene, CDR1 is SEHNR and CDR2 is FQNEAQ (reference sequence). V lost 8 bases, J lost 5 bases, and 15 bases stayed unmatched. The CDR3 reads CASAANGGTSLETQYF. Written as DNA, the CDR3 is TGTGCCAGCGCTGCAAATGGGGGGACTAGCTTGGAGACCCAGTACTTC.

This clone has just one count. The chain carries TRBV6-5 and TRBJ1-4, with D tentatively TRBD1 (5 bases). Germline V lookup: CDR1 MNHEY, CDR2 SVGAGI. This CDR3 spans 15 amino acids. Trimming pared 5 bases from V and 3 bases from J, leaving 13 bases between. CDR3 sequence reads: CASSIDGGANEKLFF. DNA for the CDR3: TGTGCCAGCAGTATCGACGGAGGGGCTAATGAAAAACTGTTTTTT.

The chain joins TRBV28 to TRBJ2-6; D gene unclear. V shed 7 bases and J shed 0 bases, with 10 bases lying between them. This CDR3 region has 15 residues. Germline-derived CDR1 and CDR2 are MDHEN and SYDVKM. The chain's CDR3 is CASTTAFSGANVLTF. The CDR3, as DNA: TGTGCCAGCACAACAGCATTCTCTGGGGCCAACGTCCTGACTTTC.

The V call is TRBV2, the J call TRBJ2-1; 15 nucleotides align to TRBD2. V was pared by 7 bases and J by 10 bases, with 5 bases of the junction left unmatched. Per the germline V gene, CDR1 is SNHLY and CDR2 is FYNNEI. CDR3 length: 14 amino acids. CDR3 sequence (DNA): TGTGCCAGCAAGGGGACTAGCGGGGGGACCGAGCAGTTCTTC. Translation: CASKGTSGGTEQFF.

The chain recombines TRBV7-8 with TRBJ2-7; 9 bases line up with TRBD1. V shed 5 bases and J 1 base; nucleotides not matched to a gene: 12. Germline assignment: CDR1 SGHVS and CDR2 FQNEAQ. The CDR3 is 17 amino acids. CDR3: CASSPQPVGTGSYEQYF. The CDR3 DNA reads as TGTGCCAGCAGCCCACAACCGGTGGGGACAGGGTCCTACGAGCAGTACTTC.

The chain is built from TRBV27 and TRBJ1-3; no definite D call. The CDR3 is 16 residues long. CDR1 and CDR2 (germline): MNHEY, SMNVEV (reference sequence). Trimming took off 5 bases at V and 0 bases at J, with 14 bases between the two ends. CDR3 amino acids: CASSPRVPYSGNTIYF. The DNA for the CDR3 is TGTGCCAGCAGTCCCCGGGTCCCGTACTCTGGAAACACCATATATTTT.

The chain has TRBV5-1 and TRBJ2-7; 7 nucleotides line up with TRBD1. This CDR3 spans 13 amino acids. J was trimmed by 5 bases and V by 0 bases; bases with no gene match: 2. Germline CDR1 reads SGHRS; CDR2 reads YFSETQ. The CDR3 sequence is CASSLGQGHEQYF. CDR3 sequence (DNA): TGCGCCAGCAGCTTGGGACAGGGCCACGAGCAGTACTTC.

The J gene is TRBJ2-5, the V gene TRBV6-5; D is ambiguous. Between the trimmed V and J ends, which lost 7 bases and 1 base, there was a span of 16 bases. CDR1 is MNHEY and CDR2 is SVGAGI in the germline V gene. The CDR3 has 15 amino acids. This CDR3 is CASTPHGAAQETQYF. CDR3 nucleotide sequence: TGTGCCAGCACCCCTCATGGAGCAGCCCAAGAGACCCAGTACTTC.

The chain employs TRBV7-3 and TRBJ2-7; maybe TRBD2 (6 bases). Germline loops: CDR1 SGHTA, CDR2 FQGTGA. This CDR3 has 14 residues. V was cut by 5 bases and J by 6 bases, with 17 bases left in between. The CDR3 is CASSPSGGLSEQYF. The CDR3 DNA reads TGTGCCAGCAGCCCCTCCGGGGGTCTATCCGAGCAGTACTTC.

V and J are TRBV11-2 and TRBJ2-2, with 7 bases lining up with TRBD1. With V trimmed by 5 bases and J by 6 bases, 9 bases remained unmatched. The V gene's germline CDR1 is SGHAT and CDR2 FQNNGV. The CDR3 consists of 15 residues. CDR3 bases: TGTGCCAGCAGCCTCCACAGGGGTGGGGCCGGGGAGCTGTTTTTT. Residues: CASSLHRGGAGELFF.

The chain's CDR3 is CASKQGYTNEKLFF. The CDR3 DNA sequence: TGTGCCAGCAAACAGGGATATACTAATGAAAAACTGTTTTTT. The chain joins TRBV2 to TRBJ1-4, with D maybe TRBD1 (6 bases). Germline V gene sequence: CDR1 SNHLY, CDR2 FYNNEI. V lost 7 bases to trimming and J lost 2 bases, with 11 bases between them. The CDR3 is made up of 14 amino acids.

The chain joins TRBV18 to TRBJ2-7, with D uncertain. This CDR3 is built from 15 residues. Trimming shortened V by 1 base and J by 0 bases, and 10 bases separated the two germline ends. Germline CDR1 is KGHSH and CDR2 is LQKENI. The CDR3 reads CASSPLQASSYEQYF. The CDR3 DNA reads TGTGCCAGCTCACCACTGCAGGCCTCCTCCTACGAGCAGTACTTC.